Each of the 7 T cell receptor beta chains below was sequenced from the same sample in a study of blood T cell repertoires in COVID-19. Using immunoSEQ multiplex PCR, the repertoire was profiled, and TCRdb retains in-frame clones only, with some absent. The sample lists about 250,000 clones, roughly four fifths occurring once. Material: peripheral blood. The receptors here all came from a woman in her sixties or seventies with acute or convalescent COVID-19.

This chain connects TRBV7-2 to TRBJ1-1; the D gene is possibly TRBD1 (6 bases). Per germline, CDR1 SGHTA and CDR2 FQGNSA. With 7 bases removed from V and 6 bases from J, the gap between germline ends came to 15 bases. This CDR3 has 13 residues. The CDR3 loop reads CASTLGGVAEAFF. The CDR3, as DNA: TGTGCCAGCACCCTAGGGGGAGTCGCTGAAGCTTTCTTT.

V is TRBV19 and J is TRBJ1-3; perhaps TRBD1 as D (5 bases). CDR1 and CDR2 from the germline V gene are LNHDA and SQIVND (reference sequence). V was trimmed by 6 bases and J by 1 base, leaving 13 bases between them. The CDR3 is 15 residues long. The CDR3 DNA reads TGTGCCAGTAGCCCATCAACAGGATCTGGAAACACCATATATTTT. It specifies CASSPSTGSGNTIYF.

The CDR3 nucleotides read TGTGCCAGCAGCTTAGGGAGACAGGGGAGTTTTGGAGCTTTCTTT. Translated, it gives CASSLGRQGSFGAFF. The V gene is TRBV7-2, the J gene TRBJ1-1, with 8 bases identical to TRBD1. Trimming at V came to 1 base and at J to 10 bases, leaving 11 bases not matched to a gene. Germline values: CDR1 SGHTA, CDR2 FQGNSA. The CDR3 runs to 15 residues.

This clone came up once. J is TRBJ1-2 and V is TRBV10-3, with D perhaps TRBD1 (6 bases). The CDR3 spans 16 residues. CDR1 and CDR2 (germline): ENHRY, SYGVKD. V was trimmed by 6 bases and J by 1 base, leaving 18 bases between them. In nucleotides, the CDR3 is TGTGCCATCAGCCCCTTTACAGGGTCTGGTAACTATGGCTACACCTTC. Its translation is CAISPFTGSGNYGYTF.

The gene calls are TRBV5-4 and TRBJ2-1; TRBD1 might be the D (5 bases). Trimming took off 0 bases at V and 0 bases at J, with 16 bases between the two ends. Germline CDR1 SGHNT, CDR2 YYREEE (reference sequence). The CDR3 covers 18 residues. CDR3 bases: TGTGCCAGCAGCTTGGCCTTTGTGGGGCTTAGCTCCTACAATGAGCAGTTCTTC. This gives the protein CASSLAFVGLSSYNEQFF.

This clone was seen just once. This CDR3 is CASSSTGTGESPLHF. DNA of the CDR3: TGTGCCAGCAGTAGCACCGGGACAGGGGAGTCACCCCTCCACTTT. The gene calls are TRBV6-5 and TRBJ1-6; TRBD1 agrees at 10 bases. Germline assignment: CDR1 MNHEY and CDR2 SVGAGI. This CDR3 region has 15 residues. J was trimmed by 10 bases and V by 5 bases; bases with no gene match: 8.

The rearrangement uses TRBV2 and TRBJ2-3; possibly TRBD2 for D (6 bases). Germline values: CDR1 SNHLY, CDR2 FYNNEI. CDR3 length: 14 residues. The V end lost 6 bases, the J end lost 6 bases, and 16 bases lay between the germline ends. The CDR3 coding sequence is TGTGCCAGCAGGGGAGGAATATCACACGATACGCAGTATTTT. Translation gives CASRGGISHDTQYF.